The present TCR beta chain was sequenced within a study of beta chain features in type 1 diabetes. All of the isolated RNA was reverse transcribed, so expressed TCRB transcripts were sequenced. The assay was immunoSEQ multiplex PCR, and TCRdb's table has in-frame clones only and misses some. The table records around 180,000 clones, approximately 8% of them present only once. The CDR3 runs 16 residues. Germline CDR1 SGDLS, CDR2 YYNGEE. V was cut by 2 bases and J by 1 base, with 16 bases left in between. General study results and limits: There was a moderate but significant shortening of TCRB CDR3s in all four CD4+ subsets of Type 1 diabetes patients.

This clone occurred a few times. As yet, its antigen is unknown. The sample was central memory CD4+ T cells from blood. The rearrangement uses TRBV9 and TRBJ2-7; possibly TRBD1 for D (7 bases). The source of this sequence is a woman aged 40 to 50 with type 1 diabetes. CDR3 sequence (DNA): TGTGCCAGCAGCGTGGGGGCAGGGGGGAGGTCCTACGAGCAGTACTTC. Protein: CASSVGAGGRSYEQYF.